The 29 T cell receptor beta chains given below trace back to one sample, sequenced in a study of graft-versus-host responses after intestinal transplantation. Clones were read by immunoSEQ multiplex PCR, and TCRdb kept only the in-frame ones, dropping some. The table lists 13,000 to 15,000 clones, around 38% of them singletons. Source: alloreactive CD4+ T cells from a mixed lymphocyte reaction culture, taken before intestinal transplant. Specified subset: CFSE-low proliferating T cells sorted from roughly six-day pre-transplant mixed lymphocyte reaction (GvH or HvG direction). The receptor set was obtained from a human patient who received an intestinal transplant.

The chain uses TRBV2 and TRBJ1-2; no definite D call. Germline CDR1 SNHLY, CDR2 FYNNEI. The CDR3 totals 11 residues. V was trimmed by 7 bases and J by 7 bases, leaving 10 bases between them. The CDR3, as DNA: TGTGCCAGCACGTCAATGGCTGGCTACACCTTC. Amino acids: CASTSMAGYTF.

The DNA for the CDR3 is TGTGCCAGCAGCTTAGCTGTAGCGGGGGGCCAAGAGACCCAGTACTTC. Amino acids: CASSLAVAGGQETQYF. The chain is built from TRBV11-3 and TRBJ2-5, with 10 bases matching TRBD2. V gave up 1 base and J gave up 1 base; unmatched junction bases: 3. CDR1 and CDR2 from the germline V gene are SGHNT and YENEEA. The CDR3 contains 16 residues.

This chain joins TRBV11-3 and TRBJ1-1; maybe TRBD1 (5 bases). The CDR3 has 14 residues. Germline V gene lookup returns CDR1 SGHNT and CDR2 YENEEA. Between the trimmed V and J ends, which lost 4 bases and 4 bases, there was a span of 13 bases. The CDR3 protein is CASSSAGFGTEAFF. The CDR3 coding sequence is TGTGCCAGCAGCTCAGCAGGGTTTGGCACTGAAGCTTTCTTT.

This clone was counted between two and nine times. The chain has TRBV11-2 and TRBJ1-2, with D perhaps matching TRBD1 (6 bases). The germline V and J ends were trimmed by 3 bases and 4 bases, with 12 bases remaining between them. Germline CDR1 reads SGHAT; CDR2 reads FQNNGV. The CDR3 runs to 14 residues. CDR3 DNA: TGTGCCAGCAGCTTTCGTCAGGGGTCCTATGGCTACACCTTC. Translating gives CASSFRQGSYGYTF.

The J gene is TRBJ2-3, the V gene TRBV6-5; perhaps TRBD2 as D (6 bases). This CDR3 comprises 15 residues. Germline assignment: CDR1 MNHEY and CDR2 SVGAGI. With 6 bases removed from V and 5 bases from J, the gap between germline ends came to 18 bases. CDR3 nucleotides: TGTGCCAGCAGGTCCGTGGGCGGGGTAAAAGATACGCAGTATTTT. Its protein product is CASRSVGGVKDTQYF.

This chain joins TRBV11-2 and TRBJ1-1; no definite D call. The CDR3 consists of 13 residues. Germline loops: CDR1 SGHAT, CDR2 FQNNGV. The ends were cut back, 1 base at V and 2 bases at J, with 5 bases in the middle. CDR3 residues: CASSLVGNTEAFF. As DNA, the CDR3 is TGTGCCAGCAGCTTAGTTGGCAACACTGAAGCTTTCTTT.

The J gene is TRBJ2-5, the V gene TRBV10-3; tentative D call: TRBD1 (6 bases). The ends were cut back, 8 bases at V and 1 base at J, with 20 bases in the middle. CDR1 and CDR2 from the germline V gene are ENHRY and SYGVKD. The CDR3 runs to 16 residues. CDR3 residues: CAIGPRKGQTQETQYF. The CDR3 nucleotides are TGTGCCATCGGTCCTCGGAAAGGACAGACCCAAGAGACCCAGTACTTC.

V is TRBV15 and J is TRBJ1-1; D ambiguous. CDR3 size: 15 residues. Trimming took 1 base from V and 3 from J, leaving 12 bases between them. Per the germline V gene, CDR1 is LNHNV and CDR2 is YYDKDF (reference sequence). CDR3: CATSRGPGGDTEAFF. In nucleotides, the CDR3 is TGTGCCACCAGCAGAGGCCCGGGAGGCGACACTGAAGCTTTCTTT.

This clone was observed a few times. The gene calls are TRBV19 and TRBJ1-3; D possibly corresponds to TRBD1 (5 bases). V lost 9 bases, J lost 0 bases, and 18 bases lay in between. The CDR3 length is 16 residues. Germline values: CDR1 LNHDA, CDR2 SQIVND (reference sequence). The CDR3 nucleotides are TGTGCCAGCAAAAATCGACAGCTTGCCTCTGGAAACACCATATATTTT. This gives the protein CASKNRQLASGNTIYF.

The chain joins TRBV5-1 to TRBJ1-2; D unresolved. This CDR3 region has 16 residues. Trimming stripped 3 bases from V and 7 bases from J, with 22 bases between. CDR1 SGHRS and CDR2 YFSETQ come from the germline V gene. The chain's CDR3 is CASSSGVAGAVSGYTF. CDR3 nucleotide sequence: TGCGCCAGCAGCTCCGGGGTCGCGGGCGCTGTTTCTGGCTACACCTTC.

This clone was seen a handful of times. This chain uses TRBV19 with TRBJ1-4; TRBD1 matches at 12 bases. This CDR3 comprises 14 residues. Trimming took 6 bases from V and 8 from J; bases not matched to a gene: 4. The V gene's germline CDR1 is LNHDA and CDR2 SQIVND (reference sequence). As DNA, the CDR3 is TGTGCCAGTAGGGGACAGGGGGCTGGAGAAAAACTGTTTTTT. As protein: CASRGQGAGEKLFF.

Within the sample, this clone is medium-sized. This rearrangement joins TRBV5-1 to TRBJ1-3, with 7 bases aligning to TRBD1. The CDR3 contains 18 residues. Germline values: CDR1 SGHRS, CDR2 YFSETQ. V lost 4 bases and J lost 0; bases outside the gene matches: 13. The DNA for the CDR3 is TGCGCCAGCAGCCTACAATCACAGGGGAGCGCCTCTGGAAACACCATATATTTT. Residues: CASSLQSQGSASGNTIYF.

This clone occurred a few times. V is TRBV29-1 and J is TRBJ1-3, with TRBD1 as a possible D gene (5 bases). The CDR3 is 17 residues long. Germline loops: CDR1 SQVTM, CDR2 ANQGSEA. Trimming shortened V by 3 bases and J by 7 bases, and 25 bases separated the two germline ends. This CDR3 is CSVEWVFGGVGQNTIYF. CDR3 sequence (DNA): TGCAGCGTTGAGTGGGTATTCGGGGGGGTCGGTCAGAACACCATATATTTT.

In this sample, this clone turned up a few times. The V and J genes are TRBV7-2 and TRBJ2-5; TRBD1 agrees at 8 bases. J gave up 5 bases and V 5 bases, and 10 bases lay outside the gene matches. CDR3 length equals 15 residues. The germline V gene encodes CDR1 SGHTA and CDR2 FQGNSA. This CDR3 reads CASSLDRVMPETQYF. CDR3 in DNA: TGTGCCAGCAGCCTGGACAGGGTCATGCCGGAGACCCAGTACTTC.

CDR3 amino acids: CSPEPTGGDTGELFF. Here the CDR3 DNA reads TGCAGCCCTGAGCCTACAGGGGGCGACACCGGGGAGCTGTTTTTT. This chain uses TRBV29-1 with TRBJ2-2; 9 bases align to TRBD1. Trimming at V came to 8 bases and at J to 3 bases, leaving 10 bases not matched to a gene. The CDR3 loop spans 15 amino acids. In germline, CDR1 is SQVTM, CDR2 ANQGSEA.

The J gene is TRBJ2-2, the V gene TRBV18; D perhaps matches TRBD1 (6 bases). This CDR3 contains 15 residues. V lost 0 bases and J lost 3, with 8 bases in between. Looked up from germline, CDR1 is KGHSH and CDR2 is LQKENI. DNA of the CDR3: TGTGCCAGCTCACCACCGACAGGATACACCGGGGAGCTGTTTTTT. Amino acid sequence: CASSPPTGYTGELFF.

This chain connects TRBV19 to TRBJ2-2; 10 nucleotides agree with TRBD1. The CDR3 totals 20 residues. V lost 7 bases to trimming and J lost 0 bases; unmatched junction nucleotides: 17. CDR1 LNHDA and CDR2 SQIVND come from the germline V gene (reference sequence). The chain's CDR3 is CASTINRDRGIIANTGELFF. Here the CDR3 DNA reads TGTGCCAGTACAATCAACAGGGACAGGGGAATCATCGCGAACACCGGGGAGCTGTTTTTT.

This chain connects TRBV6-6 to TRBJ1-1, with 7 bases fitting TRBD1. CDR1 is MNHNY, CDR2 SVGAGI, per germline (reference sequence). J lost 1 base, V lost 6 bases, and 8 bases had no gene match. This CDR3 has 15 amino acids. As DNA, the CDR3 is TGTGCCAGCAGCGCCTCGACAGGGACGAACACTGAAGCTTTCTTT. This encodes CASSASTGTNTEAFF.

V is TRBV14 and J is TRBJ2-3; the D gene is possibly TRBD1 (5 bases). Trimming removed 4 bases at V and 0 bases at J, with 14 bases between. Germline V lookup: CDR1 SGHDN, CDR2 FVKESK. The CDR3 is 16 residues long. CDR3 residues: CASSPLKGQSTDTQYF. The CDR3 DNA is TGTGCCAGCAGCCCTTTAAAGGGGCAGAGCACAGATACGCAGTATTTT.

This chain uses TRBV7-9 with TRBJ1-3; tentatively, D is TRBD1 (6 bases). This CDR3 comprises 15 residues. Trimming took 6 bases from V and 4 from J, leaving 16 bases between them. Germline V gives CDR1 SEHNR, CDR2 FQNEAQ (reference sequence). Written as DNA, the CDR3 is TGTGCCAGCAGAGGGGGGGCAGGTGAAGGAAACACCATATATTTT. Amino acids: CASRGGAGEGNTIYF.

DNA for the CDR3: TGTGCCAGCACTGGGCGCGGGGGGGCTAGCAATGAGCAGTTCTTC. Protein product: CASTGRGGASNEQFF. The chain uses TRBV6-5 and TRBJ2-1; TRBD2 aligns across 9 bases. The CDR3 has 15 residues. The germline V gene encodes CDR1 MNHEY and CDR2 SVGAGI. Unmatched junction bases numbered 10, after V lost 7 bases and J lost 6 bases.

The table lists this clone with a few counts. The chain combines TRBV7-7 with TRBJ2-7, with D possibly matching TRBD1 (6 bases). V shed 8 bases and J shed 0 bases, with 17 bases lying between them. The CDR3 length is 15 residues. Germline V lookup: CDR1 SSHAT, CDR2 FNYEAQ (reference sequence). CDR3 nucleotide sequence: TGTGCCAGCCTGGATACCCGGACAGACTCCTACGAGCAGTACTTC. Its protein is CASLDTRTDSYEQYF.

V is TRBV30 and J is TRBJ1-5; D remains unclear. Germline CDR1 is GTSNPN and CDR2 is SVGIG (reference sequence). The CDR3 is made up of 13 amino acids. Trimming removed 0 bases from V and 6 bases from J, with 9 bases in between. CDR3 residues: CAWSVREAQPQHF. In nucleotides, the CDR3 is TGTGCCTGGAGTGTACGGGAGGCTCAGCCCCAGCATTTT.

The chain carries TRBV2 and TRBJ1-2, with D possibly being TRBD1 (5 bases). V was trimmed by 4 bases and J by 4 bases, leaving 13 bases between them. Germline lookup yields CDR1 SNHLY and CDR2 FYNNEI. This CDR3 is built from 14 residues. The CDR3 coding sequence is TGTGCCAGCAGTGTATCAGGGTCAAGCTATGGCTACACCTTC. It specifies CASSVSGSSYGYTF.

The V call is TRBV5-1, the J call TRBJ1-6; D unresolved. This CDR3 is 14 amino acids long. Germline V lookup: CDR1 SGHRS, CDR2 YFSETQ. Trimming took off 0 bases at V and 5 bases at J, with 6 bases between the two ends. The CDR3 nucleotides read TGCGCCAGCAGCTTGGTGGCAGATAATTCACCCCTCCACTTT. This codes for CASSLVADNSPLHF.

The CDR3 region is CASRRTVNTEAFF. The CDR3 DNA follows: TGTGCCAGCAGAAGGACAGTGAACACTGAAGCTTTCTTT. The rearrangement links TRBV6-5 to TRBJ1-1; the D gene is possibly TRBD1 (6 bases). CDR1 and CDR2 from the germline V gene are MNHEY and SVGAGI. V was shortened by 6 bases and J by 0 bases, with 8 bases between the two germline ends. The CDR3 totals 13 residues.

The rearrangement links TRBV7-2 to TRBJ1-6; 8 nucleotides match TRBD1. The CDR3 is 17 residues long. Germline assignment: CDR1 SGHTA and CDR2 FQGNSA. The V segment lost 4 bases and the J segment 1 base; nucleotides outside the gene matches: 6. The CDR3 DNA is TGTGCCAGCAGCTCCGGACAGGGAGGTTCCTATAATTCACCCCTCCACTTT. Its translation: CASSSGQGGSYNSPLHF.

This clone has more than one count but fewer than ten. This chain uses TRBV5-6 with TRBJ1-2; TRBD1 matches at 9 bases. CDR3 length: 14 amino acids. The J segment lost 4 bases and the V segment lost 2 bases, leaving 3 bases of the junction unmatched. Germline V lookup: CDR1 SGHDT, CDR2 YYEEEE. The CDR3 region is CASSFRQGVYGYTF. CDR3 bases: TGTGCCAGCAGCTTTAGACAGGGGGTCTATGGCTACACCTTC.

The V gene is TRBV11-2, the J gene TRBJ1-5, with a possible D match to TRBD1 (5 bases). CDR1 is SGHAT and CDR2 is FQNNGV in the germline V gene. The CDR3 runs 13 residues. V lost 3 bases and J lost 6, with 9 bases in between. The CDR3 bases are TGTGCCAGCAGCTTGAGCAGGGCTCAGCCCCAGCATTTT. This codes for CASSLSRAQPQHF.